The source of this T cell receptor (beta chain) is a study of human T cells and chemical hapten exposure. MiXCR was run by TCRdb on the RACE reads, yielding one entry per CDR3 protein. The sample consists of roughly 84,000 distinct CDR3 sequences, roughly 10% of them appearing once. Time point given: patch test 3, about 24 weeks after DPC sensitization. The treatment is: therapeutic diphenylcyclopropenone sensitization with weekly scalp DPC. V gave up 2 bases and J gave up 6 bases; unmatched junction bases: 7. The CDR3 sequence is 17 residues long. The germline V gene encodes CDR1 SGHTA and CDR2 FQGNSA. This clonotype was counted ten times or more.

This clonotype originated in a woman aged 50 to 60 with alopecia areata. Some clones in this sample may be carry-over from other donors' samples. The input for sequencing was whole blood, taken in connection with sensitization to the hapten diphenylcyclopropenone (DPC). The rearrangement uses TRBV7-2 and TRBJ2-5; 15 bases are a match to TRBD2. CDR3 DNA sequence: TGTGCCAGCAGCTTATCGGGACTAGCGGGAGGTGGGAAGACCCAGTACTTC. The encoded protein is CASSLSGLAGGGKTQYF.